Below, 3 T cell receptor beta chains from the same sample are listed, as sequenced in a study of T cells after yellow fever vaccination. MiXCR, run by TCRdb on the 5' RACE reads, gives a single entry per CDR3 protein. This sample carries 170,000 or so distinct CDR3 sequences, about 6% of them seen once, and the ten largest clones take under 3%. The sample consisted of CD4+ T cells sorted from PBMCs, taken on the day of the first yellow fever vaccination. These receptors were obtained from a man younger than 35 who received the YFV17D yellow fever vaccine.

This clonotype appeared a few times. The chain couples TRBV20-1 to TRBJ2-5, with a possible D match to TRBD2 (6 bases). CDR3 size: 12 residues. Germline-derived CDR1 and CDR2 are DFQATT and SNEGSKA (reference sequence). Trimming cost V 6 bases and J 5 bases, with 13 bases left between them. The DNA for the CDR3 is TGCAGTGCCCCAAGCGCGGGGGAGACCCAGTACTTC. It codes for CSAPSAGETQYF.

The rearrangement uses TRBV11-2 and TRBJ1-1; D perhaps matches TRBD1 (6 bases). The CDR3 length is 17 residues. From germline, CDR1 is SGHAT and CDR2 FQNNGV. Trimming shortened V by 5 bases and J by 5 bases, and 24 bases separated the two germline ends. As DNA, the CDR3 is TGTGCCAGCAGCCCCAGGACAGACCCAATGAGGGGGACTGAAGCTTTCTTT. This encodes CASSPRTDPMRGTEAFF.

This clonotype came up a few times. The V call is TRBV7-3, the J call TRBJ2-3, with 9 nucleotides matching TRBD2. Germline lookup yields CDR1 SGHTA and CDR2 FQGTGA. The CDR3 covers 16 residues. Trimming cost V 5 bases and J 4 bases; bases outside gene matches: 10. The chain's CDR3 is CASSRGGGPAADTQYF. CDR3 DNA sequence: TGTGCCAGCAGCCGCGGGGGGGGACCCGCCGCAGATACGCAGTATTTT. Variable domain in full (rest from reference TRBV7-3 and TRBJ2-3): GAGVSQTPSNKVTEKGKYVELRCDPISGHTALYWYRQSLGQGPEFLIYFQGTGAADDSGLPNDRFFAVRPEGSVSTLKIQRTERGDSAVYLCASSRGGGPAADTQYFGPGTRLTVL.